This entry lists 22 T cell receptor beta chains sequenced from one sample in a study of cytomegalovirus exposure and HLA in healthy donors. The primer mix had 60 Vbeta and 13 Jbeta primers. Only in-frame clones appear in the TCRdb table, and some are missing; sequencing was by immunoSEQ multiplex PCR. The data contain approximately 120,000 clones, approximately 78% of them singletons. The sequencing input was PBMCs. These receptors were collected from a man aged 40-49 years in good health and CMV-seronegative.

This chain links TRBV9 with TRBJ2-1; 7 nucleotides match TRBD1. CDR3 size: 15 residues. Losses at the gene ends were 4 bases for V and 8 bases for J; bases not matched to a gene: 12. Germline CDR1 reads SGDLS; CDR2 reads YYNGEE. The CDR3 DNA reads as TGTGCCAGCAGCTCCTCCGGGACAGTTATCGATGAGCAGTTCTTC. Amino acid sequence: CASSSSGTVIDEQFF.

The rearrangement links TRBV19 to TRBJ1-1; tentatively, D is TRBD1 (5 bases). The CDR3 is 12 residues long. The V and J ends lost 6 bases and 8 bases respectively, with 13 bases between them. CDR1 and CDR2 from the germline V gene are LNHDA and SQIVND (reference sequence). DNA for the CDR3: TGTGCCAGTAGCCAGCCAAGGGGCGAAGCTTTCTTT. This translates into CASSQPRGEAFF.

The chain links TRBV9 to TRBJ2-2; D might be TRBD2 (5 bases). The ends were cut back, 1 base at V and 10 bases at J, with 14 bases in the middle. Germline CDR1 reads SGDLS; CDR2 reads YYNGEE. This CDR3 has 14 amino acids. CDR3 loop: CASSVMTTRAELFF. The CDR3 DNA is TGTGCCAGCAGCGTAATGACTACCCGGGCGGAGCTGTTTTTT.

This chain links TRBV5-1 with TRBJ2-3; 16 bases fit TRBD2. J gave up 4 bases and V 7 bases, and 12 bases lay outside the gene matches. The CDR3 consists of 18 residues. Germline V lookup: CDR1 SGHRS, CDR2 YFSETQ. CDR3 DNA: TGCGCCAGCGGCGTATCCGGGACTAGCGGGGGGGCAGCAGATACGCAGTATTTT. This codes for CASGVSGTSGGAADTQYF.

The chain uses TRBV28 and TRBJ2-3; D might be TRBD1 (6 bases). Germline values: CDR1 MDHEN, CDR2 SYDVKM. CDR3 size: 12 residues. V dropped 6 bases and J dropped 10 bases, with 14 bases sitting between them. As DNA, the CDR3 is TGTGCCAGCAGCACCTACAGGGCGCCGCAGTATTTT. Amino acids: CASSTYRAPQYF.

CDR3 amino acids: CASNTPTRGTEAFF. CDR3 bases: TGTGCCAGTAACACTCCCACCAGGGGCACTGAAGCTTTCTTT. The V gene is TRBV19, the J gene TRBJ1-1; D perhaps matches TRBD1 (6 bases). This CDR3 has 14 amino acids. Germline V gene lookup returns CDR1 LNHDA and CDR2 SQIVND (reference sequence). Trimming shortened V by 7 bases and J by 4 bases, and 16 bases separated the two germline ends.

This clone has just a few counts. This rearrangement joins TRBV4-1 to TRBJ2-7; TRBD2 might be the D (6 bases). Trimming stripped 1 base from V and 3 bases from J, with 10 bases between. This CDR3 spans 14 amino acids. Germline V gives CDR1 MGHRA, CDR2 YSYEKL. The CDR3 sequence: CASSQASEGYEQYF. The DNA of the CDR3 is TGCGCCAGCAGCCAAGCTAGCGAGGGCTACGAGCAGTACTTC.

The chain joins TRBV7-2 to TRBJ1-2, with D maybe TRBD1 (5 bases). The CDR3 runs to 19 residues. CDR1 and CDR2 from the germline V gene are SGHTA and FQGNSA. V was clipped by 4 bases and J by 1 base, with 25 bases between them. The CDR3 region is CASSSARTERGNVNYGYTF. CDR3 coding DNA: TGTGCCAGCAGCTCGGCCCGGACGGAGCGGGGGAACGTTAACTATGGCTACACCTTC.

This clone was seen only a few times. V usage is TRBV7-9 and J usage is TRBJ2-1, with D unclear. CDR3 length: 11 amino acids. Trimming took 1 base from V and 9 from J, leaving 4 bases between them. Per the germline V gene, CDR1 is SEHNR and CDR2 is FQNEAQ (reference sequence). CDR3 coding DNA: TGTGCCAGCAGCTTAGGAGGTGAGCAGTTCTTC. This translates into CASSLGGEQFF.

The chain employs TRBV11-1 and TRBJ1-2, with TRBD1 matching over 8 bases. With V trimmed by 5 bases and J by 4 bases, 6 bases remained unmatched. Germline V gene data show CDR1 as SGHAT and CDR2 as FQDESV (reference sequence). This CDR3 is built from 14 residues. The CDR3 region is CASSPQGALYGYTF. CDR3 nucleotides: TGTGCCAGCAGCCCGCAGGGGGCTCTCTATGGCTACACCTTC.

The chain couples TRBV6-1 to TRBJ2-5, with D possibly matching TRBD1 (6 bases). The better agreement between TRBJ2-7 and the DNA end casts doubt on the J call. Germline V lookup: CDR1 MNHNS, CDR2 SASEGT. The CDR3 sequence is 14 residues long. CDR3 nucleotides: TGTGCCAGCAGGGACAGTTTAAGCTCCTACGAGCAGTACTTC. Translation: CASRDSLSSYEQYF.

V is TRBV9 and J is TRBJ1-2; D uncertain. CDR1 SGDLS and CDR2 YYNGEE come from the germline V gene. Trimming cost V 3 bases and J 0 bases, with 18 bases left between them. CDR3 length: 17 amino acids. This CDR3 reads CASSDNVRVWTNYGYTF. DNA for the CDR3: TGTGCCAGCAGCGACAACGTGAGGGTCTGGACTAACTATGGCTACACCTTC.

The chain couples TRBV19 to TRBJ2-5, with D hard to call. The CDR3 totals 12 residues. Trimming pared 4 bases from V and 3 bases from J, leaving 6 bases between. Looked up from germline, CDR1 is LNHDA and CDR2 is SQIVND (reference sequence). The chain's CDR3 is CASSTEEETQYF. CDR3 nucleotides: TGTGCCAGTAGTACTGAGGAAGAGACCCAGTACTTC.

This clone was found once. The chain carries TRBV18 and TRBJ1-1; a weak D match, TRBD1 (6 bases). This CDR3 is built from 15 residues. Germline values: CDR1 KGHSH, CDR2 LQKENI. Trimming pared 6 bases from V and 0 bases from J, leaving 14 bases between. CDR3 sequence reads: CASSRIQGMNTEAFF. CDR3 DNA: TGTGCCAGCTCGCGAATACAGGGCATGAACACTGAAGCTTTCTTT.

This chain links TRBV4-3 with TRBJ2-2; TRBD2 might be the D (7 bases). The ends were cut back, 2 bases at V and 7 bases at J, with 17 bases in the middle. Germline-derived CDR1 and CDR2 are LGHNA and YSLEER. The CDR3 is 16 residues long. The CDR3 DNA reads TGCGCCAGCAGCCAAACCCTCGGGGGGCAAGGCGGGGAGCTGTTTTTT. It yields the protein CASSQTLGGQGGELFF.

The chain has TRBV7-6 and TRBJ2-2, with D possibly TRBD2 on 5 matching bases. V was shortened by 2 bases and J by 5 bases, with 12 bases between the two germline ends. The CDR3 loop spans 15 amino acids. Germline V gives CDR1 SGHVS, CDR2 FNYEAQ. CDR3 sequence (DNA): TGTGCCAGCAGCTTAAGGGAGCTACTGACCGGGGAGCTGTTTTTT. This translates into CASSLRELLTGELFF.

As concerns this clone: Germline is not matched at one junction end, which may reflect a read error. This sequence joins TRBV7-9 and TRBJ2-7, with unresolved D. The CDR3 extends over 12 amino acids. CDR1 and CDR2 from the germline V gene are SEHNR and FQNEAQ (reference sequence). DNA of the CDR3: TGTTCCAGCAGCTTAGTCGGGTACGAGCAGTACTTC. Translated: CSSSLVGYEQYF.

The chain carries TRBV30 and TRBJ2-7, with no clear D. Germline-derived CDR1 and CDR2 are GTSNPN and SVGIG (reference sequence). V lost 3 bases to trimming and J lost 3 bases, with 21 bases between them. The CDR3 spans 16 residues. CDR3 DNA sequence: TGTGCCTGGAGCTTGGGTGTGAGGAGACTGGACTACGAGCAGTACTTC. Protein product: CAWSLGVRRLDYEQYF.

The table lists this clone with a count of one. The rearrangement uses TRBV6-5 and TRBJ1-2, with TRBD1 matching 8 bases. The germline CDR1 and CDR2 sequences are MNHEY and SVGAGI. The CDR3 sequence is 14 residues long. Losses at the gene ends were 0 bases for V and 8 bases for J; bases not matched to a gene: 5. CDR3 residues: CASSYSQGAKGYTF. Here the CDR3 DNA reads TGTGCCAGCAGTTACTCCCAGGGGGCGAAAGGCTACACCTTC.

The chain couples TRBV6-5 to TRBJ2-5; 8 nucleotides match TRBD2. Germline-derived CDR1 and CDR2 are MNHEY and SVGAGI. V lost 0 bases to trimming and J lost 5 bases; unmatched junction nucleotides: 5. The CDR3 sequence is 15 residues long. CDR3 DNA: TGTGCCAGCAGTTACTCACTAGCGGTCCGGGAGACCCAGTACTTC. The encoded protein is CASSYSLAVRETQYF.

The V call is TRBV18, the J call TRBJ2-7; unclear D gene. CDR1 and CDR2 (germline): KGHSH, LQKENI. V lost 1 base and J 6 bases, leaving 10 bases between the germline ends. CDR3 length: 13 residues. As DNA, the CDR3 is TGTGCCAGCTCACCACTTGGCCCCGTCGAGCAGTACTTC. Residues: CASSPLGPVEQYF. The whole variable domain, remainder taken from reference TRBV18 and TRBJ2-7, is NAGVMQNPRHLVRRRGQEARLRCSPMKGHSHVYWYRQLPEEGLKFMVYLQKENIIDESGMPKERFSAEFPKEGPSILRIQQVVRGDSAAYFCASSPLGPVEQYFGPGTRLTVT.

The gene calls are TRBV9 and TRBJ2-1; TRBD2 aligns across 7 bases. The CDR3 spans 14 residues. Trimming took 4 bases from V and 0 from J; bases not matched to a gene: 1. CDR1 SGDLS and CDR2 YYNGEE come from the germline V gene. The CDR3 DNA reads TGTGCCAGCAGCCGACTAGCCTCCTACAATGAGCAGTTCTTC. It yields the protein CASSRLASYNEQFF.